Listed below are T cell receptor beta chains from one sample, sequenced in a study of OX40 agonist ivuxolimab in advanced cancers. Profiled with immunoSEQ multiplex PCR; TCRdb holds only in-frame clones, not every one. Of tens of thousands of clones listed, approximately 81% were seen once; the top ten hold 1.5% to 2.5%. The starting material was CD4+ or CD8+ T cells sorted from blood, obtained in a trial of the OX40 agonist ivuxolimab. These receptors originate from an adult with an advanced solid tumor such as melanoma, head and neck, liver or kidney cancer. The CDR3 runs from the conserved cysteine through the conserved F or W.

J,V,CDR3
TRBJ2-3,TRBV2,CASSEAELVKQYF
TRBJ2-5,TRBV7-9,CASSLVKEQETQYF
TRBJ2-7,TRBV18,CASSPPSRGSNYEQYF
TRBJ2-7,TRBV10-3,CAGAPDPEDEQYF
TRBJ2-2,TRBV9,CASKRTSGGLTGELFF
TRBJ2-7,TRBV6-5,CASSQPTLWNEQYF
TRBJ1-1,TRBV2,CASRASPGGHTEAFF
TRBJ1-2,TRBV2,CASTTASYGYTF
TRBJ1-5,TRBV4-2,CASSQAGGGTSQPQHF
TRBJ1-5,TRBV7-2,CASSAQGNSNQPQHF
TRBJ1-2,TRBV19,CASTFGQGYGYTF
TRBJ1-6,TRBV18,CASSEPQGTHNSPLHF
TRBJ2-5,TRBV5-1,CASSLADSRGEAQYF
TRBJ1-4,TRBV7-8,CASSSPSGANEKLFF
TRBJ2-7,TRBV6-1,CASREFPGPTYEQYF
TRBJ2-2,TRBV5-1,CASSLAGQGYTGELFF
TRBJ1-2,TRBV9,CASSVVSLNYGYTF
TRBJ2-5,TRBV5-4,CASSPGQGVQETQYF
TRBJ1-6,TRBV11-2,CASSATTGYYNSPLHF
TRBJ2-5,TRBV6-1,CASLKAGEAKTQYF
TRBJ2-2,TRBV27,CASSFGRANTGELFF
TRBJ1-1,TRBV6-5,CATRSYTEAFF
TRBJ2-1,TRBV7-2,CASSSGLAAYNEQFF
TRBJ2-7,TRBV25-1,CASSASGSSLFSYEQYF
TRBJ1-2,TRBV9,CASSHQRQGVNYGYTF
TRBJ1-4,TRBV5-1,CASSLWGGDEKLFF
TRBJ2-3,TRBV25-1,CASSEFARASTDTQYF
TRBJ2-5,TRBV5-4,CASSLGGSSGQETQYF
TRBJ1-2,TRBV5-4,CASSLVAQGARGYTF
TRBJ2-3,TRBV18,CASSPRPSGYSTDTQYF
TRBJ2-7,TRBV18,CASSPGSIPYEQYF
TRBJ2-3,TRBV4-2,CASSQQGSRLVSTDTQYF
TRBJ1-2,TRBV11-2,CASSYRAANYGYTF
TRBJ2-5,TRBV9,CASSPTGGEEETQYF
TRBJ2-1,TRBV21-1,CASSKALPGESYNEQFF
TRBJ2-6,TRBV5-6,CASSSGQGDAGANVLTF
TRBJ1-1,TRBV5-6,CASSPLGGAKAEAFF
TRBJ1-3,TRBV5-4,CASSPGTGNGNTIYF
TRBJ2-2,TRBV19,CASSDSFTGELFF
TRBJ2-1,TRBV18,CASSTVSDEQFF
TRBJ2-1,TRBV6-5,CASRPDTGSNEQFF
TRBJ1-2,TRBV5-4,CASSEGQHNYGYTF
TRBJ1-2,TRBV5-6,CASSSGAASNYGYTF
TRBJ2-3,TRBV4-1,CASSRMGGSTDTQYF